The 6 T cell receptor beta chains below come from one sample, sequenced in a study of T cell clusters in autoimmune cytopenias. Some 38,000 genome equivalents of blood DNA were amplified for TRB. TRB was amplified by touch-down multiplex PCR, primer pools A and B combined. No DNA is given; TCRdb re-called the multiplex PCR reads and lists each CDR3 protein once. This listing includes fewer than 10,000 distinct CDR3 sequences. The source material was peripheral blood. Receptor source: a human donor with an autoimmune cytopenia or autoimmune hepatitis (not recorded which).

CDR3 sequence: CATSDLGTGDTGELFF. This sequence joins TRBV24-1 and TRBJ2-2; there is no DNA to check the TCRdb D call of TRBD1. There are 16 residues in the CDR3. Germline CDR1 and CDR2: KGHDR and SFDVKD.

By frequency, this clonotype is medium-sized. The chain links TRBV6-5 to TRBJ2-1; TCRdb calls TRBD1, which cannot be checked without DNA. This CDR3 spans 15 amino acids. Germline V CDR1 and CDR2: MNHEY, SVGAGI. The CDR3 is CASSADRGRSNEQFF.

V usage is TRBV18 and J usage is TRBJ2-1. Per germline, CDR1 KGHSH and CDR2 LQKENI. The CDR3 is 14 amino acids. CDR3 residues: CASSPLGVYNEQFF.

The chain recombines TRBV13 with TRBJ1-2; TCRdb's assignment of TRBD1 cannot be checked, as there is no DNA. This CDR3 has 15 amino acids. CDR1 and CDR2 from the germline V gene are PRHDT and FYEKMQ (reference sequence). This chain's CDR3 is CASSLSGTYADGYTF.

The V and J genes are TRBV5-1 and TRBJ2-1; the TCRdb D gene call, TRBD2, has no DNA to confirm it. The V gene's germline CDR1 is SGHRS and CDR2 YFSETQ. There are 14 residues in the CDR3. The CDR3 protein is CASSPGLLYNEQFF.

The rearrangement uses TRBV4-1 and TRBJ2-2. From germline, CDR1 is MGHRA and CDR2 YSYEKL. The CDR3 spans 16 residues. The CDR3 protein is CASSQDAGRTTGELFF.